A single sample is the source of the 7 T cell receptor beta chains below, sequenced in a study of blood T cell repertoires in COVID-19. Clones were read by immunoSEQ multiplex PCR, and TCRdb kept only the in-frame ones, dropping some. The top ten clones hold just over 9% of a sample with some 150,000 clones, about 86% of them seen once. Material for sequencing was PBMCs or T cells enriched from blood (not recorded which). All receptors come from a man aged 50-60 years who had recovered from COVID-19.

The V call is TRBV5-1, the J call TRBJ1-2; perhaps TRBD1 as D (5 bases). The V gene lost 0 bases and the J gene lost 2 bases, with 17 bases spanning the gap. This CDR3 is built from 17 residues. Germline CDR1 and CDR2: SGHRS and YFSETQ. The CDR3 bases are TGCGCCAGCAGCTTGGACCCACCGACAGTGCGAAACTATGGCTACACCTTC. It codes for CASSLDPPTVRNYGYTF.

This clone turned up a few times. The chain links TRBV27 to TRBJ1-2, with TRBD1 matching 8 bases. The V segment lost 4 bases and the J segment 0 bases; nucleotides outside the gene matches: 13. This CDR3 is built from 18 residues. The germline CDR1 and CDR2 sequences are MNHEY and SMNVEV (reference sequence). The CDR3 region is CASSSGPGRGPSNYGYTF. CDR3 bases: TGTGCCAGCAGTTCCGGACCAGGCAGGGGGCCTTCTAACTATGGCTACACCTTC.

The chain couples TRBV5-1 to TRBJ2-7, with 7 bases fitting TRBD1. J was trimmed by 6 bases and V by 0 bases; bases with no gene match: 6. The CDR3 extends over 14 amino acids. Germline V lookup: CDR1 SGHRS, CDR2 YFSETQ. As DNA, the CDR3 is TGCGCCAGCAGCTTGGCCAACAGGGGATCCGAGCAGTACTTC. This sequence encodes CASSLANRGSEQYF. The full variable domain, rest sourced from reference TRBV5-1 and TRBJ2-7, is KAGVTQTPRYLIKTRGQQVTLSCSPISGHRSVSWYQQTPGQGLQFLFEYFSETQRNKGNFPGRFSGRQFSNSRSEMNVSTLELGDSALYLCASSLANRGSEQYFGPGTRLTVT.

The chain uses TRBV3-1 (or the pseudogene TRBV3-2) and TRBJ2-7, with D perhaps matching TRBD1 (5 bases). V lost 4 bases and J 4 bases, leaving 20 bases between the germline ends. Germline V gene lookup returns CDR1 LGHDT and CDR2 YNNKEL (reference sequence). CDR3 length equals 16 residues. CDR3 loop: CASSPSPRQGLYEQYF. DNA of the CDR3: TGTGCCAGCAGCCCCAGTCCCCGGCAGGGTTTATACGAGCAGTACTTC.

This clone is a singleton in its sample. CDR3 amino acids: CASSLAGRVNYGYTF. The DNA for the CDR3 is TGTGCCAGCAGCTTGGCTGGCAGGGTTAACTATGGCTACACCTTC. V gene TRBV5-6 combines with J gene TRBJ1-2; perhaps TRBD1 as D (5 bases). Germline V lookup: CDR1 SGHDT, CDR2 YYEEEE. The CDR3 has 15 amino acids. V was pared by 0 bases and J by 1 base, with 10 bases between. Variable domain in full (rest from reference TRBV5-6 and TRBJ1-2): DAGVTQSPTHLIKTRGQQVTLRCSPKSGHDTVSWYQQALGQGPQFIFQYYEEEERQRGNFPDRFSGHQFPNYSSELNVNALLLGDSALYLCASSLAGRVNYGYTFGSGTRLTVV.

The genes are TRBV6-5 and TRBJ1-1; tentatively, D is TRBD1 (6 bases). CDR1 and CDR2 from the germline V gene are MNHEY and SVGAGI. Trimming shortened V by 7 bases and J by 8 bases, and 8 bases separated the two germline ends. The CDR3 sequence is 10 residues long. CDR3 in amino acids: CASITGEAFF. CDR3 in DNA: TGTGCCAGCATTACAGGGGAAGCTTTCTTT.

The V call is TRBV5-8, the J call TRBJ1-4; 10 bases fit TRBD1. V was pared by 4 bases and J by 6 bases, with 9 bases of the junction left unmatched. This CDR3 contains 16 residues. The germline gives CDR1 SGHTS, CDR2 YDEGEE. CDR3 DNA sequence: TGTGCCAGCAGCCCGGGATATGGGACAGGGGATGAAAAACTGTTTTTT. Translation: CASSPGYGTGDEKLFF.